Listed below are T cell receptor beta chains from one sample, sequenced in a study of blood T cells in healthy people across ages. One entry per CDR3 protein results from TCRdb running MiXCR on the 5' RACE reads. The data contain about 1,600,000 distinct CDR3 sequences, 35% to 45% of them singletons. Sequenced: blood. The receptors originated from a woman aged 18 to 35 in good health. The CDR3 runs from the conserved cysteine through the conserved F or W. A D gene is named only where the DNA matches it firmly. Part of the rows lack a size; the others show once, few, many or a class for expanded clones.

-	TRBV20-1	TRBJ1-6	TRBD1	CSASVSGGGLNSPLHF	TGCAGTGCTAGTGTCTCAGGGGGCGGCCTCAATTCACCCCTCCACTTT
many	TRBV4-1	TRBJ2-1	TRBD2	CASSQDHGASGSNEQFF	TGCGCCAGCAGCCAAGATCATGGGGCTAGCGGGAGTAATGAGCAGTTCTTC
-	TRBV29-1	TRBJ2-5	-	CSVEEARGGNEQYF	TGCAGCGTTGAAGAGGCGAGGGGGGGCAATGAGCAGTACTTC
-	TRBV28	TRBJ1-2	TRBD1	CASSTRGRTLGNYGYTF	TGTGCCAGCAGTACCAGGGGGCGAACCTTAGGGAACTATGGCTACACCTTC
once	TRBV6-6	TRBJ2-1	TRBD2	CASSRGRDLQETQFF	TGTGCCAGCAGCCGTGGGAGGGATTTACAAGAGACCCAGTTCTTC
-	TRBV30	TRBJ2-5	-	CAWSFWTWQETQYF	TGTGCCTGGAGTTTCTGGACGTGGCAAGAGACCCAGTACTTC
-	TRBV9	TRBJ1-4	-	CASSVEEGMDELFF	TGTGCCAGCAGCGTAGAGGAGGGTATGGATGAACTGTTTTTT
-	TRBV2	TRBJ2-1	TRBD1	CATFGLQGAGSYNEQFF	TGTGCCACCTTTGGCTTACAGGGGGCGGGTTCCTACAATGAGCAGTTCTTC
-	TRBV2	TRBJ2-5	-	CTSVRDSPGETQYF	TGTACCAGCGTGAGGGACTCCCCGGGGGAGACCCAGTACTTC
-	TRBV7-6	TRBJ2-5	TRBD2	CASSLDLAGIGETQYF	TGTGCCAGCAGCTTAGACCTAGCGGGAATTGGAGAGACCCAGTACTTC
many	TRBV20-1	TRBJ1-5	-	CSAPETGYSNQPQHF	TGCAGTGCCCCGGAGACGGGCTATAGCAATCAGCCCCAGCATTTT
-	TRBV6-2/TRBV6-3	TRBJ2-3	-	CASSYTATGATSPSTDTQYF	TGTGCCAGCAGTTACACTGCGACGGGGGCGACCTCACCGAGCACAGATACGCAGTATTTT
few	TRBV5-5	TRBJ2-7	-	CASSLWTATYEQYF	TGTGCCAGCAGCTTGTGGACAGCTACCTACGAGCAGTACTTC
-	TRBV12-3/TRBV12-4	TRBJ2-5	TRBD2	CASSLGLAATQYF	TGTGCCAGCAGTTTAGGGCTAGCGGCGACCCAGTACTTC
many	TRBV5-1	TRBJ2-1	-	CASSPTGGPYNEQFF	TGCGCCAGCAGCCCCACAGGTGGACCTTACAATGAGCAGTTCTTC
-	TRBV11-3	TRBJ2-1	TRBD2	CASSLAGGLGNEQFF	TGTGCCAGCAGCTTAGCGGGGGGGCTTGGGAATGAGCAGTTCTTC
-	TRBV20-1	TRBJ1-1	-	CSARYPGGTEAFF	TGCAGTGCTAGATATCCCGGGGGCACTGAAGCTTTCTTT
few	TRBV27	TRBJ2-1	-	CASSFLASDEQFF	TGTGCCAGCAGTTTTCTGGCTAGTGATGAGCAGTTCTTC
few	TRBV7-2	TRBJ2-4	-	CASMGQGGGIQYF	TGTGCCAGCATGGGCCAGGGAGGCGGCATTCAGTACTTC
few	TRBV10-3	TRBJ2-7	-	CAITEGYGEQYF	TGTGCCATCACCGAAGGGTACGGCGAGCAGTACTTC
few	TRBV12-3/TRBV12-4	TRBJ1-1	-	CASTPWGDTEAFF	TGTGCCAGCACCCCCTGGGGGGACACTGAAGCTTTCTTT
few	TRBV6-1	TRBJ2-6	-	CASSPTPGQNSPGANVLTF	TGTGCCAGCAGCCCCACTCCCGGACAGAACTCGCCTGGGGCCAACGTCCTGACTTTC
-	TRBV6-1	TRBJ2-2	TRBD1	CASRNTGGGTEELFF	TGTGCCAGCAGGAATACAGGGGGTGGCACCGAGGAGCTGTTTTTT
-	TRBV7-9	TRBJ1-2	TRBD1	CASSKDRSTADYGHTF	TGTGCCAGCAGCAAGGACAGGAGCACCGCCGACTATGGCCACACCTTC
few	TRBV20-1	TRBJ2-3	-	CSARGVADTQYF	TGCAGTGCTAGAGGTGTGGCAGATACGCAGTATTTT
-	TRBV13	TRBJ2-1	TRBD2	CASSSPSGVNEQFF	TGTGCCAGCAGCTCGCCCAGCGGGGTCAATGAGCAGTTCTTC
few	TRBV14	TRBJ2-6	-	CASSQRPSLPGANVLTF	TGTGCCAGCAGCCAGAGACCGAGCCTCCCTGGGGCCAACGTCCTGACTTTC
few	TRBV6-6	TRBJ2-1	TRBD2	CASSYPGTSGSNEQFF	TGTGCCAGCAGTTACCCCGGGACTAGCGGGAGCAATGAGCAGTTCTTC
-	TRBV2	TRBJ1-2	-	CASSPPGRYYGYTF	TGTGCCAGCAGTCCCCCGGGGCGCTACTATGGCTACACCTTC
-	TRBV20-1	TRBJ2-1	-	CSAISAEGAFFGGNEQFF	TGCAGTGCTATCTCGGCCGAGGGGGCATTTTTCGGGGGTAATGAGCAGTTCTTC
-	TRBV12-3/TRBV12-4	TRBJ2-1	-	CASSLQKIAGVQFF	TGTGCCAGCAGTTTACAGAAGATCGCTGGTGTGCAGTTCTTC
few	TRBV6-1	TRBJ1-5	-	CASSEESGRGYQPQHF	TGTGCCAGCAGTGAAGAATCTGGGAGGGGCTATCAGCCCCAGCATTTT
few	TRBV5-1	TRBJ2-1	TRBD2	CASRPAGGNEQFF	TGCGCCAGCAGACCAGCGGGAGGGAATGAGCAGTTCTTC
once	TRBV19	TRBJ1-6	-	CASSIRTENSPLHF	TGTGCCAGTAGTATCCGGACAGAAAATTCACCCCTCCACTTT
-	TRBV15	TRBJ2-7	-	CATSRGVASNEQYF	TGTGCCACCAGCAGAGGGGTAGCCTCCAACGAGCAGTACTTC
few	TRBV20-1	TRBJ2-3	-	CSATLTATDTQYF	TGCAGTGCTACTCTCACGGCCACAGATACGCAGTATTTT
-	TRBV5-1	TRBJ2-1	TRBD1	CASSLEGQGVYNEQFF	TGCGCCAGCAGCTTGGAAGGACAGGGGGTCTACAATGAGCAGTTCTTC
-	TRBV25-1	TRBJ2-1	TRBD2	CASSESPLRTSGRRDEQFF	TGTGCCAGCAGTGAAAGTCCCCTTCGCACTAGCGGGAGAAGGGATGAGCAGTTCTTC
few	TRBV7-9	TRBJ2-1	TRBD2	CASSLIAAGVHEQFF	TGTGCCAGCAGCTTAATTGCTGCGGGAGTCCATGAGCAGTTCTTC
-	TRBV27	TRBJ1-5	-	CASLPLGSNQPQHF	TGTGCCAGCTTGCCGTTGGGGAGCAATCAGCCCCAGCATTTT